The 8 T cell receptor beta chains below all came from one sample that was sequenced in a study of blood T cells in healthy people across ages. For the second PCR, which ran for roughly 7 to 11 cycles, a sample-barcoded 5' primer and a J-beta primer mix were used. MiXCR was run by TCRdb on the 5' RACE reads, yielding one entry per CDR3 protein. Among around 800,000 distinct CDR3 sequences listed, 53% were seen once. The sequencing input was blood. The receptors here all came from a man at least 80 years old in good health.

This chain joins TRBV7-6 and TRBJ2-7, with TRBD1 matching over 8 bases. V lost 1 base to trimming and J lost 4 bases; unmatched junction nucleotides: 9. Germline CDR1 reads SGHVS; CDR2 reads FNYEAQ. The CDR3 contains 16 residues. The CDR3 nucleotides read TGTGCCAGCAGCTTAGAGACAGGGGCTCACCGGTACGAGCAGTACTTC. It codes for CASSLETGAHRYEQYF. The whole variable domain, filled in from reference TRBV7-6 and TRBJ2-7, reads GAGVSQSPRYKVTKRGQDVALRCDPISGHVSLYWYRQALGQGPEFLTYFNYEAQQDKSGLPNDRFSAERPEGSISTLTIQRTEQRDSAMYRCASSLETGAHRYEQYFGPGTRLTVT.

The chain couples TRBV20-1 to TRBJ1-5; D is possibly TRBD1 (6 bases). Per germline, CDR1 DFQATT and CDR2 SNEGSKA (reference sequence). The germline V and J ends were trimmed by 3 bases and 6 bases, with 9 bases remaining between them. CDR3 size: 12 residues. CDR3 DNA sequence: TGCAGTGCTAGGACAGGAGGTCAGCCCCAGCATTTT. Translation: CSARTGGQPQHF.

The chain joins TRBV6-5 to TRBJ2-2; weak D call: TRBD1 (6 bases). The germline CDR1 and CDR2 sequences are MNHEY and SVGAGI. There are 14 residues in the CDR3. Trimming stripped 2 bases from V and 8 bases from J, with 12 bases between. CDR3 residues: CASSYNRDLGELFF. The CDR3 coding sequence is TGTGCCAGCAGTTACAACAGGGATTTAGGGGAGCTGTTTTTT.

The rearrangement joins TRBV18 to TRBJ2-7; no clear D. The CDR3 totals 15 residues. With 1 base removed from V and 3 bases from J, the gap between germline ends came to 13 bases. Germline values: CDR1 KGHSH, CDR2 LQKENI. This chain's CDR3 is CASSPLDVALYEQYF. The CDR3 coding sequence is TGTGCCAGCTCACCACTAGACGTTGCCCTCTACGAGCAGTACTTC.

The chain links TRBV5-5 to TRBJ2-1; D might be TRBD2 (6 bases). The DNA end lines up better with TRBJ2-7; the J call may be wrong. Per germline, CDR1 SGHKS and CDR2 YYEKEE (reference sequence). This CDR3 is built from 19 residues. The CDR3 here is CASSLGLRAGRISYNEQYF. The CDR3 bases are TGTGCCAGCAGCTTGGGTCTGAGGGCGGGGAGGATCTCCTACAATGAGCAGTACTTC.

Note on this clonotype: The junction differs from germline at one of its ends, possibly a read error. This sequence joins TRBV2 and TRBJ2-1, with 7 bases matching TRBD1. Germline CDR1 SNHLY, CDR2 FYNNEI. The length of the CDR3 is 15 residues. CDR3 in DNA: TGTGCCAGCAGCAAGGGACAGAGCTCCCACAATGAGCAGTTCTTC. Protein sequence: CASSKGQSSHNEQFF.

The genes are TRBV2 and TRBJ2-4; D possibly corresponds to TRBD1 (5 bases). Per the germline V gene, CDR1 is SNHLY and CDR2 is FYNNEI. CDR3 length equals 17 residues. Trimming left V 3 bases short and J 0 bases short, with 15 bases between. CDR3 protein: CASSDDSLPLAKNIQYF. DNA of the CDR3: TGTGCCAGCAGTGACGACAGTTTACCACTAGCCAAAAACATTCAGTACTTC.

V gene TRBV29-1 combines with J gene TRBJ2-5; D is unclear. Per the germline V gene, CDR1 is SQVTM and CDR2 is ANQGSEA. The V and J ends lost 7 bases and 5 bases respectively, with 14 bases between them. CDR3 length: 12 amino acids. The CDR3 DNA reads as TGCAGCGCTGGCGGCCCCCGGGAGACCCAGTACTTC. Amino acids: CSAGGPRETQYF.